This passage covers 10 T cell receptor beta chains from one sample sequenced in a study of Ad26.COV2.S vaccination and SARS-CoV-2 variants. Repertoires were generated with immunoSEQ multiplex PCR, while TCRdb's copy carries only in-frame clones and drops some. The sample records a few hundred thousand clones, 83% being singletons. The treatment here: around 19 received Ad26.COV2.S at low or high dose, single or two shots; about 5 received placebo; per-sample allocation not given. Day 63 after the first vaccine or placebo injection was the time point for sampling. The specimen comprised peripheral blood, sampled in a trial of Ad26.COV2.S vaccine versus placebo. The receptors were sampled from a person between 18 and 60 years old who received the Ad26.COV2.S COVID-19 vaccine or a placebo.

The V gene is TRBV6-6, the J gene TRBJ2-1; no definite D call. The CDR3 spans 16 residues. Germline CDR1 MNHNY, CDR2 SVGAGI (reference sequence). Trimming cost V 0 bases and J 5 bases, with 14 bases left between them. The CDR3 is CASSYSGLFDHNEQFF. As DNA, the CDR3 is TGTGCCAGCAGTTACTCCGGCCTGTTCGACCACAATGAGCAGTTCTTC.

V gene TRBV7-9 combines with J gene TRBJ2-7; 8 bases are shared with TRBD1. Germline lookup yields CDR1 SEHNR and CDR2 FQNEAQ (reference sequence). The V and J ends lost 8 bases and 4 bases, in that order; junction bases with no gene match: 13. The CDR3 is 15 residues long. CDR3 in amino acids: CASGLSLDRAYEQYF. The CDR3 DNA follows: TGTGCCAGCGGACTAAGCTTGGACAGGGCGTACGAGCAGTACTTC.

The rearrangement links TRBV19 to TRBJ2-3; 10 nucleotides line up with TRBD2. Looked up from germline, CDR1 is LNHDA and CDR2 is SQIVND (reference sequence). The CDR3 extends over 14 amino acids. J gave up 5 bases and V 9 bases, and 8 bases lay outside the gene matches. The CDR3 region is CASSGGAIVDTQYF. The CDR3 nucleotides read TGTGCCAGCAGCGGGGGGGCTATAGTAGATACGCAGTATTTT. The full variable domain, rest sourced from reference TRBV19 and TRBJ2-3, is DGGITQSPKYLFRKEGQNVTLSCEQNLNHDAMYWYRQDPGQGLRLIYYSQIVNDFQKGDIAEGYSVSREKKESFPLTVTSAQKNPTAFYLCASSGGAIVDTQYFGPGTRLTVL.

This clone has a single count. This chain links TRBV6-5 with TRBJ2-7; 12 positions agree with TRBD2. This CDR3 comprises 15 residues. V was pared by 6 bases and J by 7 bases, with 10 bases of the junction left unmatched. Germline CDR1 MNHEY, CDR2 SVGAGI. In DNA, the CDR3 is TGTGCCAGCAGCCCGGACTCGACTAGCGGGAGAGAGCAGTACTTC. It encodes CASSPDSTSGREQYF.

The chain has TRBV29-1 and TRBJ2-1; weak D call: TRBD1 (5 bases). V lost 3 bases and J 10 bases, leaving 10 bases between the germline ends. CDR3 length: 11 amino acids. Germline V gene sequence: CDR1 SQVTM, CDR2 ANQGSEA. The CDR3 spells CSVDRVKEQFF. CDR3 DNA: TGCAGCGTTGACAGGGTTAAGGAGCAGTTCTTC.

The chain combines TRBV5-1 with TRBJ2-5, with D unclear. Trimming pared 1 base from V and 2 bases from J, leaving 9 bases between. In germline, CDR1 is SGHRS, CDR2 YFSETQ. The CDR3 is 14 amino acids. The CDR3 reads CASSLRTDQETQYF. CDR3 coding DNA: TGCGCCAGCAGCTTGAGAACAGATCAAGAGACCCAGTACTTC.

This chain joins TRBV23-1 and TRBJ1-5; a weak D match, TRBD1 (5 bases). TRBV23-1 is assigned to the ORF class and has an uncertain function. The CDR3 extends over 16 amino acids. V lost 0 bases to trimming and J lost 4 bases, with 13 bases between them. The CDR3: CASSQSRGLWNQPQHF. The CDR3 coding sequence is TGCGCCAGCAGTCAATCTAGGGGCCTATGGAATCAGCCCCAGCATTTT.

The CDR3 DNA reads as TGTGCCTGGGGACTCGGACCGTACGAGCAGTACTTC. This sequence encodes CAWGLGPYEQYF. The V call is TRBV30, the J call TRBJ2-7; D may be TRBD2 (5 bases). The CDR3 runs to 12 residues. Trimming left V 5 bases short and J 4 bases short, with 12 bases between. From germline, CDR1 is GTSNPN and CDR2 SVGIG (reference sequence). Looking up the rest from reference TRBV30 and TRBJ2-7 gives the full variable domain: SQTIHQWPATLVQPVGSPLSLECTVEGTSNPNLYWYRQAAGRGLQLLFYSVGIGQISSEVPQNLSASRPQDRQFILSSKKLLLSDSGFYLCAWGLGPYEQYFGPGTRLTVT.

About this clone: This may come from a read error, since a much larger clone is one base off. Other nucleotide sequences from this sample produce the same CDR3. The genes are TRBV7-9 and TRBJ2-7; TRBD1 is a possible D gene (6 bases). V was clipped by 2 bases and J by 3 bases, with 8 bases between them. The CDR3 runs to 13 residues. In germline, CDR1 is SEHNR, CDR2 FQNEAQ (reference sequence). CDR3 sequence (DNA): TGTGCCAGCAGCTTAAACAGGGACTACGAGCAGTACTTC. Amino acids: CASSLNRDYEQYF.

The CDR3 here is CASSSGPYFYGYTF. The DNA of the CDR3 is TGTGCCAGCAGTTCGGGACCGTACTTCTATGGCTACACCTTC. This chain links TRBV27 with TRBJ1-2; TRBD1 is a possible D gene (5 bases). The CDR3 covers 14 residues. V gave up 4 bases and J gave up 4 bases, with 13 bases separating them. Germline V gene sequence: CDR1 MNHEY, CDR2 SMNVEV (reference sequence).